This T cell receptor (beta chain) was recorded in a study of metastatic and nonmetastatic thyroid tumors. TCRdb reanalyzed the PCR reads with MiXCR. The sample contains fewer than 40,000 clones, 15% to 20% of which appear only once. The CDR3 length is 14 residues. V gave up 9 bases and J gave up 3 bases, with 18 bases separating them. Germline V lookup: CDR1 MDHEN, CDR2 SYDVKM. All patients were untreated before thyroid surgery. The sequence came from a female donor with papillary thyroid cancer or a benign thyroid nodule (not recorded which). Some clones in this sample may be carry-over from other donors' samples. The J gene is TRBJ2-7, the V gene TRBV28, with D perhaps matching TRBD1 or TRBD2 (6 bases each). Sequencing was done on a sample of blood. CDR3 sequence: CASAWLGGYYEQYF. The DNA of the CDR3 is TGTGCCAGTGCTTGGTTGGGGGGCTACTACGAGCAGTACTTC.